A selection of T cell receptor beta chains follows, all from one sample in a study of cytomegalovirus exposure and HLA in healthy donors. TCRdb's copy holds only in-frame clones and misses some; the assay was immunoSEQ multiplex PCR. The repertoire consists of some 95,000 clones, with 55% to 80% occurring once and the leading ten covering less than 1.5%. Sequencing was carried out using PBMCs. These TCRs come from a female donor in good health and CMV-seronegative. Both conserved end residues are part of each CDR3. The order of the fields is J gene, V gene, D gene, clone size, CDR3 DNA, CDR3 protein. The D gene is left open where the match is weak. Some rows have no size entry. The others give once, few or many, or a class for an expanded clone.

TRBJ1-5 | TRBV7-9 | TRBD1 | . | TGTGCCAGCAGCTTAACTCAAACAGGGGCACATCAGCCCCAGCATTTT | CASSLTQTGAHQPQHF
TRBJ2-5 | TRBV12-5 | TRBD2 | . | TGTGCTAGTGAAGGGACTAGTCAAGAGACCCAGTACTTC | CASEGTSQETQYF
TRBJ2-2 | TRBV7-2 | . | . | TGTGCCAGCACCTCCAGGGTGCTGAACACCGGGGAGCTGTTTTTT | CASTSRVLNTGELFF
TRBJ1-3 | TRBV10-3 | TRBD1 | . | TGTGCCATCACTGACCGGGACAGCAAGGGAAACACCATATATTTT | CAITDRDSKGNTIYF
TRBJ2-7 | TRBV11-2 | TRBD1 | . | TGTGCCAGCAGCCCCGGGACAGCCTACGAGCAGTACTTC | CASSPGTAYEQYF
TRBJ1-2 | TRBV7-3 | . | . | TGTGCCAGCAGCTTATCCCCATCAGGGGATGGCTACACCTTC | CASSLSPSGDGYTF
TRBJ1-4 | TRBV29-1 | TRBD1 | . | TGCAGCGCCCTAGACAGGGGGGGTGAAAAACTGTTTTTT | CSALDRGGEKLFF
TRBJ2-1 | TRBV7-6 | . | . | TGTGCCAGCACCAGGACTGGCGGGGACTACAATGAGCAGTTCTTC | CASTRTGGDYNEQFF
TRBJ2-6 | TRBV13 | TRBD1 | . | TGTGCCAGCAGCTTAAAACAGGGGGCTGGGGCCAACGTCCTGACTTTC | CASSLKQGAGANVLTF
TRBJ2-7 | TRBV28 | . | . | TGTGCCAGCAGTTCGAGACCGGGGGACGGATCCTACGAGCAGTACTTC | CASSSRPGDGSYEQYF
TRBJ2-4 | TRBV15 | TRBD2 | few | TGTGCCACCAGCGGGCCCACGGGGGGGTACATTCAGTACTTC | CATSGPTGGYIQYF
TRBJ1-6 | TRBV15 | . | . | TGTGCCACCAGCGGGAGCTCCTATAATTCACCCCTCCACTTT | CATSGSSYNSPLHF
TRBJ2-1 | TRBV10-3 | TRBD1 | . | TGTGCCATCAGTGAGATGAACAGGGGGTATGAGCAGTTCTTC | CAISEMNRGYEQFF
TRBJ2-7 | TRBV7-2 | TRBD1 | . | TGTGCCAGCAGCCTGAGACAGGGGGCGTACGAGCAGTACTTC | CASSLRQGAYEQYF
TRBJ1-1 | TRBV11-3 | . | . | TGTGCCAGCAGCTTAGGTCAGGAGAACACTGAAGCTTTCTTT | CASSLGQENTEAFF
TRBJ2-1 | TRBV28 | TRBD2 | . | TGTGCCAGCAGTTTATCGGGACTATCCATTTTGAGCTCCTACAATGAGCAGTTCTTC | CASSLSGLSILSSYNEQFF
TRBJ2-2 | TRBV15 | TRBD2 | . | TGTGCCACCAGCAGAGACCGGGGGGCGAACACCGGGGAGCTGTTTTTT | CATSRDRGANTGELFF
TRBJ2-7 | TRBV7-3 | . | . | TGTGCCAGCAGCTTAACGGGGCAGGGGGAGCAGTACTTC | CASSLTGQGEQYF
TRBJ2-3 | TRBV6-6 | . | . | TGTGCCAGTCGACGAGGTCCCGAGCGGGATACGCAGTATTTT | CASRRGPERDTQYF
TRBJ1-1 | TRBV4-3 | . | . | TGCGCCAGCAGCCCGCCCGGGGGGGCTGAAGCTTTCTTT | CASSPPGGAEAFF
TRBJ2-5 | TRBV6-5 | TRBD2 | few | TGTGCCAGCAGGTCGGGGGGGGAGACCCAGTACTTC | CASRSGGETQYF
TRBJ1-4 | TRBV28 | . | . | TGTGCCAGCAGTTCAAAGACCCCACGGGGTGAAAAACTGTTTTTT | CASSSKTPRGEKLFF
TRBJ1-1 | TRBV5-1 | . | . | TGCGCCAGCAGCTTGTGGGACACGAACACTGAAGCTTTCTTT | CASSLWDTNTEAFF
TRBJ1-1 | TRBV10-1 | TRBD1 | few | TGCGCCAGCAGTGAGAGCAGGGGGCAGACTGAAGCTTTCTTT | CASSESRGQTEAFF
TRBJ1-1 | TRBV11-3 | . | . | TGTGCCAGCAGCAGCGACACTGAAGCTTTCTTT | CASSSDTEAFF
TRBJ2-5 | TRBV19 | TRBD2 | . | TGTGCCAGTAGTCCAGCGGGGGGTATGGAGACCCAGTACTTC | CASSPAGGMETQYF
TRBJ1-2 | TRBV30 | . | . | TGTGCCTGGAGTCCGCGGGGGGGAAGATATGGCTACACCTTC | CAWSPRGGRYGYTF
TRBJ2-2 | TRBV7-2 | TRBD1 | . | TGTGCCAGCAGCGACCGGGACAGGGCCACCGGGGAGCTGTTTTTT | CASSDRDRATGELFF
TRBJ2-2 | TRBV29-1 | TRBD2 | . | TGCAGCGTTGCTGGCGGGGGGGCCTCCGGGGAGCTGTTTTTT | CSVAGGGASGELFF
TRBJ2-3 | TRBV30 | . | . | TGTGCCTGGAATGGGGCGGGCACAGATACGCAGTATTTT | CAWNGAGTDTQYF
TRBJ2-7 | TRBV28 | . | . | TGTGCCAGCAGTGCCCTGGACAGAAATTCATACGAGCAGTACTTC | CASSALDRNSYEQYF
TRBJ1-2 | TRBV6-5 | . | . | TGTGCCAGCGGGGGGGAGCTAGTCTATGGCTACACCTTC | CASGGELVYGYTF
TRBJ1-1 | TRBV6-5 | . | . | TGTGCCAGCAGCCCAGGGAACACTGAAGCTTTCTTT | CASSPGNTEAFF
TRBJ2-7 | TRBV27 | TRBD1 | . | TGTGCTTACGGACAGGGCGAGCAGTACTTC | CAYGQGEQYF
TRBJ2-7 | TRBV4-3 | . | . | TGCGCCAGCAGCCAAGATATGGGGGGTGAGGCGGGTGAGCAGTACTTC | CASSQDMGGEAGEQYF
TRBJ2-7 | TRBV30 | TRBD1 | . | TGTGCCTGGAGTCAGGGACAGGGAGGCGACGAGCAGTACTTC | CAWSQGQGGDEQYF
TRBJ2-3 | TRBV15 | . | . | TGTGCCACCAGCAGAGAACCGACTAGTCCAGATACGCAGTATTTT | CATSREPTSPDTQYF
TRBJ2-1 | TRBV5-1 | TRBD1 | . | TGCGCCAGCAGCGTGACCGGGACAGGTTACAATGAGCAGTTCTTC | CASSVTGTGYNEQFF
TRBJ2-7 | TRBV19 | TRBD2 | once | TGTGCCAGTAGTGTGGCGTGGGGGGGTTACGAGCAGTACTTC | CASSVAWGGYEQYF
TRBJ2-1 | TRBV5-1 | TRBD1 | . | TGCGCCAGCGGACCCACAGGGGCCTACAATGAGCAGTTCTTC | CASGPTGAYNEQFF
TRBJ2-1 | TRBV10-3 | TRBD1 | few | TGTGCCATCAGTGTGGGGGACAGCTCCCAAGGATATGAGCAGTTCTTC | CAISVGDSSQGYEQFF